This record covers a single T cell receptor (beta chain). Trimming took 2 bases from V and 3 from J, leaving 10 bases between them. Germline V lookup: CDR1 MGHRA, CDR2 YSYEKL. This CDR3 is built from 14 residues. Primers: 60 Vbeta forward and 13 Jbeta reverse. Here immunoSEQ multiplex PCR was the method, and the copy in TCRdb shows in-frame clones only, minus some. The sample carries about 90,000 clones, about 73% recorded once. The sample originates from a study of cytomegalovirus exposure and HLA in healthy donors. The receptor was isolated from a woman between 40 and 50 years old in good health and CMV-seropositive. This chain connects TRBV4-1 to TRBJ2-5; no reliable D call. Sequences were obtained from PBMCs. This CDR3 is CASSQQVAEETQYF. CDR3 coding DNA: TGCGCCAGCAGCCAACAGGTCGCCGAAGAGACCCAGTACTTC.